The clone carrying this TCR beta chain was seen just once. Its antigen is unidentified. This record belongs to a study of CD4 T cells in relation to SARS-CoV-2 and coronaviruses. Study-level background: Negative control cultures got HIV-1 Nef peptides or no peptide.

The CDR3 has 15 residues. V shed 0 bases and J shed 5 bases, with 11 bases lying between them. CDR1 and CDR2 from the germline V gene are MNHNS and SASEGT. Findings and caveats of the study: This crossreactivity analysis covered spike protein alone, no other viral proteins.

Before the COVID-19 pandemic, during about 2010-2018, CD4+ T cells were taken from unexposed donors. The cells were cultured for over eight days before CD4+ T cells were isolated. As cell numbers allowed, unexposed-donor CD4+ T cells faced SARS-CoV-2 S/N and four cold-coronavirus spikes. Generated by immunoSEQ multiplex PCR, the TCRdb table keeps only in-frame clones and is missing some. The top ten hold roughly 14% of the sample, which has around 32,000 clones, about three quarters seen once. This chain joins TRBV6-1 and TRBJ1-5, with a possible D match to TRBD1 (5 bases). The clonotype originates from a human donor in good health. What was sequenced was CD4+ T cells from PBMCs, cultured in vitro. In DNA form, the CDR3 reads TGTGCCAGCAGTGAAGCGCGTGTGGGGCATCAGCCCCAGCATTTT. This sequence encodes CASSEARVGHQPQHF.